The sequence of this T cell receptor beta chain was determined in a study of CD8+CD57+ T cells in acquired aplastic anemia. CDR3 length: 12 residues. V was cut by 0 bases and J by 5 bases, with 5 bases left in between. The germline gives CDR1 SEHNR, CDR2 FQNEAQ (reference sequence). The patients chosen for sequencing had shown expansion of CD8+CD57+ cells (detected by flow cytometry). Each of the patients presented with severe acquired aplastic anemia. This clonotype was observed a handful of times. TCR beta VDJ combinations and CDR3 sequences were profiled from genomic DNA. TCRdb reanalysed the reads using MiXCR and keeps one entry per CDR3 protein. The sample lists 150,000 to 200,000 distinct CDR3 sequences, around 48% seen once, with 0.85% to 1.2% in the top ten.

The TCR was taken from a human donor with aplastic anemia. The chain combines TRBV7-9 with TRBJ2-7; D ambiguous. Sequences were obtained from sorted CD4+, CD8+, or CD8+CD57+ T cells (not recorded which) from PBMCs. CDR3 in DNA: TGTGCCAGCAGCTTAGCCCGGGACGAGCAGTACTTC. This translates into CASSLARDEQYF.